The 15 T cell receptor beta chains presented below share a single source sample, sequenced in a study of post-analysis software for immune sequencing data. Study results and caveats: With TRBV5-6, TRBV5-1 and TRBV20-1 included, about five TRBV segments were more frequent in patients than in controls.

The TCR beta cDNA libraries contained unique molecular identifiers. TCRdb analysed the PCR reads with MiXCR anew, one entry per CDR3 protein. The sample has around 250,000 distinct CDR3 sequences, 36% seen once; the top ten hold more than 4%. No antigen has been identified for these receptors. Sequenced sample: blood. These receptors were taken from a girl aged 10 to 17 with multiple sclerosis.

The V and J genes are TRBV3-1 and TRBJ2-7; D is unclear. The J call may not be correct, given that the DNA end is closer to TRBJ2-5. This CDR3 has 14 amino acids. CDR1 and CDR2 (germline): LGHDT, YNNKEL (reference sequence). This CDR3 is CASSQEGRKETQYF. In DNA form, the CDR3 reads TGTGCCAGCAGCCAAGAGGGTCGAAAGGAGACCCAGTACTTC.

This sequence joins TRBV2 and TRBJ1-2, with D possibly matching TRBD1 (5 bases). The CDR3 consists of 15 residues. Trimming took off 1 base at V and 2 bases at J, with 11 bases between the two ends. Germline CDR1 SNHLY, CDR2 FYNNEI. The CDR3 protein is CASSEGGAGNYGYTF. The CDR3 DNA follows: TGTGCCAGCAGTGAAGGCGGGGCGGGGAACTATGGCTACACCTTC.

This clonotype was picked up many times. V gene TRBV4-1 combines with J gene TRBJ2-1, with D perhaps TRBD2 (6 bases). The CDR3 has 14 residues. Trimming removed 7 bases at V and 5 bases at J, with 15 bases between. Germline CDR1 MGHRA, CDR2 YSYEKL. This chain's CDR3 is CASTRQGGDNEQFF. CDR3 nucleotide sequence: TGCGCCAGCACCCGGCAAGGCGGGGACAATGAGCAGTTCTTC.

This clonotype has more than one count but fewer than ten. The chain recombines TRBV3-1 with TRBJ2-2; a weak D match, TRBD2 (5 bases). The germline gives CDR1 LGHDT, CDR2 YNNKEL (reference sequence). The V end lost 4 bases, the J end lost 6 bases, and 15 bases lay between the germline ends. The CDR3 is 15 amino acids. The CDR3: CASSPLLGSPGELFF. The CDR3 coding sequence is TGTGCCAGCAGCCCCTTATTAGGGAGCCCCGGGGAGCTGTTTTTT. The full variable domain, rest sourced from reference TRBV3-1 and TRBJ2-2, is DTAVSQTPKYLVTQMGNDKSIKCEQNLGHDTMYWYKQDSKKFLKIMFSYNNKELIINETVPNRFSPKSPDKAHLNLHINSLELGDSAVYFCASSPLLGSPGELFFGEGSRLTVL.

In the case of this clonotype: This could be a read error, since a much larger clone is one nucleotide away. The V gene is TRBV19, the J gene TRBJ1-4; 9 bases are shared with TRBD1. This CDR3 is built from 14 residues. Losses at the gene ends were 5 bases for V and 5 bases for J; bases not matched to a gene: 3. Germline V gene lookup returns CDR1 LNHDA and CDR2 SQIVND (reference sequence). The CDR3, as DNA: TGTGCCAGTAGTGCCGGGACAGGGAATGAAAAACTGTTTTTT. Amino acids: CASSAGTGNEKLFF.

Comment on this clonotype: A much more abundant neighbour one base away suggests this may be a read error. The chain joins TRBV18 to TRBJ2-1, with no clear D. CDR1 is KGHSH and CDR2 is LQKENI in the germline V gene. The CDR3 extends over 14 amino acids. The CDR3 bases are TGTGCCGGCTCACCGCCGGGTTTGGGGAATGAGCAGTTCTTC. Translated, it gives CAGSPPGLGNEQFF.

This clonotype has at least ten counts. This sequence joins TRBV7-9 and TRBJ2-3; 9 bases are shared with TRBD2. The CDR3 runs to 15 residues. After removal of 4 bases from V and 4 bases from J, the junction contained 6 bases not matched to a gene. Per germline, CDR1 SEHNR and CDR2 FQNEAQ (reference sequence). The CDR3 is CASSSRTSAPDTQYF. The CDR3 DNA follows: TGTGCCAGCAGCTCGCGGACTAGCGCCCCAGATACGCAGTATTTT.

This clonotype was seen more than once but under ten times. This chain links TRBV6-5 with TRBJ1-2; D remains unclear. Germline assignment: CDR1 MNHEY and CDR2 SVGAGI. This CDR3 contains 14 residues. Trimming left V 3 bases short and J 4 bases short, with 12 bases between. CDR3 DNA: TGTGCCAGCAGTTATTCCGATGATACCTATGGCTACACCTTC. Protein sequence: CASSYSDDTYGYTF.

On this clonotype itself: A much larger clone differs by one base, so this may be a read error. The gene calls are TRBV25-1 and TRBJ2-1; 9 nucleotides match TRBD1. V lost 8 bases, J lost 8 bases, and 7 bases stayed unmatched. Germline V gene lookup returns CDR1 MGHDK and CDR2 SYGVNS. The CDR3 totals 13 residues. In nucleotides, the CDR3 is TGTGCCAGCCGCGGACAGGGGTGTTATGAGCAGTTCTTC. Its translation: CASRGQGCYEQFF.

The chain has TRBV20-1 and TRBJ2-7, with a weak D call TRBD1 (7 bases). The CDR3 is 13 residues long. Trimming shortened V by 5 bases and J by 3 bases, and 14 bases separated the two germline ends. The germline gives CDR1 DFQATT, CDR2 SNEGSKA (reference sequence). The CDR3 DNA reads TGCAGTGCTGGGACAGCGGGTCTCTACGAGCAGTACTTC. Translation gives CSAGTAGLYEQYF.

This clonotype was recorded many times. The chain is built from TRBV6-5 and TRBJ2-3; D gene uncertain. With 2 bases removed from V and 0 bases from J, the gap between germline ends came to 6 bases. CDR3 length: 14 amino acids. Germline V gene data show CDR1 as MNHEY and CDR2 as SVGAGI. CDR3 sequence: CASSYRPSTDTQYF. CDR3 nucleotides: TGTGCCAGCAGTTACCGCCCGAGCACAGATACGCAGTATTTT.

This clonotype was found many times. The chain has TRBV9 and TRBJ2-3; TRBD1 matches at 8 bases. The CDR3 has 15 amino acids. From germline, CDR1 is SGDLS and CDR2 YYNGEE. Trimming took 4 bases from V and 4 from J; bases not matched to a gene: 8. CDR3 protein: CASSLDRGVADTQYF. The CDR3 nucleotides are TGTGCCAGCAGCCTCGACAGGGGAGTAGCAGATACGCAGTATTTT.

This clonotype was seen at least ten times. The chain recombines TRBV7-9 with TRBJ2-5; no definite D call. Trimming removed 4 bases at V and 5 bases at J, with 8 bases between. CDR1 is SEHNR, CDR2 FQNEAQ, per germline (reference sequence). The CDR3 contains 12 residues. The CDR3 loop reads CASSYKSETQYF. The CDR3 DNA reads TGTGCCAGCAGCTATAAGAGTGAGACCCAGTACTTC.

This sequence joins TRBV20-1 and TRBJ1-1, with D maybe TRBD1 (5 bases). The V end was cut by 3 bases, the J end by 5 bases, with 16 bases between. Germline V CDR1 and CDR2: DFQATT, SNEGSKA (reference sequence). The CDR3 sequence is 14 residues long. In DNA, the CDR3 is TGCAGTGCTAGTGGCCGCAGGGCCGGAACTGAAGCTTTCTTT. Its translation: CSASGRRAGTEAFF.

In this sample, this clonotype turned up many times. The V call is TRBV5-6, the J call TRBJ2-1; D tentatively reads TRBD1 or TRBD2 (6 bases each). The CDR3 spans 17 residues. Trimming took off 0 bases at V and 4 bases at J, with 17 bases between the two ends. Looked up from germline, CDR1 is SGHDT and CDR2 is YYEEEE. DNA for the CDR3: TGTGCCAGCAGCTTGGATATAGCGGAAGGGGGTTACAATGAGCAGTTCTTC. This translates into CASSLDIAEGGYNEQFF.